The 8 T cell receptor beta chains listed next were all sequenced from one sample in a study of blood T cell repertoires in COVID-19. Sequencing was performed with immunoSEQ multiplex PCR; in TCRdb, only in-frame clones are kept and a portion is missing. The data show about 73,000 clones, 75% to 90% seen once. Material: peripheral blood. Receptors were obtained from a man at least 80 years old with acute or convalescent COVID-19.

The chain joins TRBV20-1 to TRBJ1-1; D not resolved. Trimming left V 3 bases short and J 4 bases short, with 6 bases between. This CDR3 has 11 amino acids. From germline, CDR1 is DFQATT and CDR2 SNEGSKA (reference sequence). The CDR3 nucleotides read TGCAGTGCTAGGTCGGTCACTGAAGCTTTCTTT. As protein: CSARSVTEAFF.

V and J are TRBV5-4 and TRBJ2-3; 13 bases fit TRBD2. The V gene end was trimmed by 10 bases and the J gene end by 3 bases; junction bases not matched to a gene: 5. Germline CDR1 is SGHNT and CDR2 is YYREEE (reference sequence). The CDR3 is made up of 14 amino acids. CDR3 in DNA: TGTGCCGCGGGACTAGCGGGGCTTACAGATACGCAGTATTTT. It yields the protein CAAGLAGLTDTQYF.

This rearrangement joins TRBV4-1 to TRBJ1-2; 7 bases are shared with TRBD1. CDR1 is MGHRA, CDR2 YSYEKL, per germline. The J segment lost 6 bases and the V segment lost 1 base, leaving 5 bases of the junction unmatched. CDR3 length equals 14 residues. The chain's CDR3 is CASSQVDREDGYTF. The CDR3 DNA reads TGCGCCAGCAGCCAAGTAGACAGGGAAGATGGCTACACCTTC.

The CDR3 loop reads CAISGGMNTEAFF. The CDR3 bases are TGTGCCATAAGCGGGGGGATGAACACTGAAGCTTTCTTT. The chain links TRBV10-3 to TRBJ1-1; D is possibly TRBD1 (5 bases). Trimming shortened V by 9 bases and J by 0 bases, and 11 bases separated the two germline ends. The CDR3 has 13 amino acids. Germline values: CDR1 ENHRY, CDR2 SYGVKD.

This clone was observed once. The V gene is TRBV7-2, the J gene TRBJ2-2, with 7 nucleotides matching TRBD2. Germline loops: CDR1 SGHTA, CDR2 FQGNSA. This CDR3 contains 15 residues. Germline trimming cut 3 bases from V and 4 bases from J; bases unmatched to any gene: 5. Here the CDR3 DNA reads TGTGCCAGCAGCTTGGGACTATACGGCACCGGGGAGCTGTTTTTT. Translating it yields CASSLGLYGTGELFF. Combining the CDR3 with reference TRBV7-2 and TRBJ2-2 gives the whole variable domain GAGVSQSPSNKVTEKGKDVELRCDPISGHTALYWYRQSLGQGLEFLIYFQGNSAPDKSGLPSDRFSAERTGGSVSTLTIQRTQQEDSAVYLCASSLGLYGTGELFFGEGSRLTVL.

CDR3 sequence: CASSSGLAGGPQETQYF. DNA of the CDR3: TGTGCCAGCAGCTCGGGACTAGCGGGGGGACCTCAAGAGACCCAGTACTTC. V gene TRBV5-4 combines with J gene TRBJ2-5; 15 bases fit TRBD2. Trimming took 3 bases from V and 2 from J; bases not matched to a gene: 5. The V gene's germline CDR1 is SGHNT and CDR2 YYREEE (reference sequence). The CDR3 runs to 17 residues.

J is TRBJ1-2 and V is TRBV12-3 or TRBV12-4; the D is unclear. The CDR3 spans 12 residues. Trimming cost V 4 bases and J 3 bases, with 6 bases left between them. CDR3 sequence: CASSYSYYGYTF. Written as DNA, the CDR3 is TGTGCCAGCAGTTACAGCTACTATGGCTACACCTTC.

On this clone itself: In the same sample, other DNA sequences code for this CDR3. The J gene is TRBJ1-1, the V gene TRBV19; no reliable D call. This CDR3 is built from 13 residues. Germline V gene data show CDR1 as LNHDA and CDR2 as SQIVND (reference sequence). Trimming shortened V by 0 bases and J by 3 bases, and 5 bases separated the two germline ends. The CDR3 here is CASSIDRDTEAFF. The CDR3 DNA follows: TGTGCCAGTAGTATAGATAGAGACACTGAAGCTTTCTTT.